These 12 T cell receptor beta chains came from one sample sequenced in a study of a mutant IDH1 vaccine in newly diagnosed glioma. Produced via immunoSEQ multiplex PCR; TCRdb's table is partial and in-frame only. The sample lists about 92,000 clones, about 80% seen once, with 7.4% in the top ten. The sample's time point: baseline, week 1 (first vaccination visit). Treatment of the sample: pre-vaccination baseline after standard-of-care therapy. Here the sequenced sample was PBMCs, taken from a glioma patient treated with radiotherapy, temozolomide or both. The receptors were sampled from a woman in her fifties or sixties with glioma.

CDR3 nucleotide sequence: TGTGCCAGCAGCCCTCGTCCGGGGCACGAGCAGTACTTC. Translated, it gives CASSPRPGHEQYF. The chain is built from TRBV9 and TRBJ2-7; D is possibly TRBD1 or TRBD2 (5 bases each). Germline V CDR1 and CDR2: SGDLS, YYNGEE. This CDR3 comprises 13 residues. The V end was cut by 4 bases, the J end by 5 bases, with 13 bases between.

The chain combines TRBV29-1 with TRBJ1-1; D is perhaps TRBD1 (6 bases). The V gene's germline CDR1 is SQVTM and CDR2 ANQGSEA. V dropped 4 bases and J dropped 5 bases, with 35 bases sitting between them. The CDR3 is 20 amino acids. CDR3 amino acids: CSVVTYREDSRGVMGTEAFF. The CDR3 region has the DNA TGCAGCGTTGTAACGTATCGGGAAGATTCAAGGGGGGTTATGGGTACTGAAGCTTTCTTT.

This chain connects TRBV25-1 to TRBJ2-2, with 7 positions matching TRBD1. The CDR3 runs 12 residues. Germline-derived CDR1 and CDR2 are MGHDK and SYGVNS. Unmatched junction bases numbered 3, after V lost 10 bases and J lost 4 bases. CDR3 sequence (DNA): TGTGCCACCAACAGGGGCACCGGGGAGCTGTTTTTT. Translated, it gives CATNRGTGELFF.

In its sample, this clone was seen a few times. The genes are TRBV9 and TRBJ2-3; the D is unclear. The CDR3 has 16 amino acids. CDR1 SGDLS and CDR2 YYNGEE come from the germline V gene. V dropped 4 bases and J dropped 3 bases, with 18 bases sitting between them. The CDR3 region has the DNA TGTGCCAGCAGCTTAAAGGGTCTACTCAATACAGATACGCAGTATTTT. Residues: CASSLKGLLNTDTQYF.

This CDR3 is CASSLGRPDQETQYF. The CDR3 region has the DNA TGCGCCAGCAGCTTGGGACGCCCGGACCAAGAGACCCAGTACTTC. The genes are TRBV5-1 and TRBJ2-5; D remains unclear. V lost 0 bases to trimming and J lost 0 bases, with 9 bases between them. Germline CDR1 is SGHRS and CDR2 is YFSETQ. There are 15 residues in the CDR3.

The chain has TRBV27 and TRBJ2-2; 9 nucleotides agree with TRBD1. CDR1 is MNHEY, CDR2 SMNVEV, per germline (reference sequence). The CDR3 runs 16 residues. Trimming removed 7 bases from V and 2 bases from J; junction bases left unmatched: 8. The CDR3 region has the DNA TGTGCCAGCAAGGTCGGGACAGGGATTAACACCGGGGAGCTGTTTTTT. Protein: CASKVGTGINTGELFF.

The chain couples TRBV27 to TRBJ1-6, with a possible D match to TRBD1 (5 bases). Germline CDR1 reads MNHEY; CDR2 reads SMNVEV (reference sequence). The CDR3 spans 14 residues. Trimming cost V 3 bases and J 6 bases, with 9 bases left between them. CDR3 protein: CASSLRGFNSPLHF. CDR3 DNA: TGTGCCAGCAGTTTGAGGGGATTTAATTCACCCCTCCACTTT.

This chain joins TRBV29-1 and TRBJ2-7; 10 nucleotides match TRBD1. The germline gives CDR1 SQVTM, CDR2 ANQGSEA. The CDR3 totals 12 residues. Unmatched junction bases numbered 1, after V lost 4 bases and J lost 4 bases. As DNA, the CDR3 is TGCAGCGTTGGGGACAGGGGTTACGAGCAGTACTTC. Amino acids: CSVGDRGYEQYF.

The chain recombines TRBV2 with TRBJ2-7, with D uncertain. Per the germline V gene, CDR1 is SNHLY and CDR2 is FYNNEI. V was pared by 4 bases and J by 5 bases, with 15 bases between. This CDR3 has 14 residues. The CDR3 loop reads CASSATRGNHEQYF. The DNA for the CDR3 is TGTGCCAGCAGTGCAACGCGTGGAAACCACGAGCAGTACTTC.

The rearrangement links TRBV2 to TRBJ1-6; tentatively, D is TRBD1 (5 bases). The germline CDR1 and CDR2 sequences are SNHLY and FYNNEI. Trimming shortened V by 6 bases and J by 0 bases, and 9 bases separated the two germline ends. CDR3 length: 15 amino acids. DNA for the CDR3: TGTGCCAGCAGGGGGACCAGCTCCTATAATTCACCCCTCCACTTT. It translates to CASRGTSSYNSPLHF.

V gene TRBV19 combines with J gene TRBJ2-2; TRBD1 aligns across 8 bases. The CDR3 totals 14 residues. The ends lost 1 base at V and 6 bases at J; junction bases unmatched: 1. CDR1 and CDR2 from the germline V gene are LNHDA and SQIVND (reference sequence). In DNA, the CDR3 is TGTGCCAGTAGTATAGGACAGGGGTCCGGGGAGCTGTTTTTT. This gives the protein CASSIGQGSGELFF.

This clone has just one count. The chain uses TRBV6-4 and TRBJ1-2, with D possibly matching TRBD1 (5 bases). CDR3 length equals 12 residues. The germline CDR1 and CDR2 sequences are MRHNA and SNTAGT. V was pared by 6 bases and J by 8 bases, with 13 bases between. For the CDR3, the DNA is TGTGCCAGCAGCTCGGCAGGGTTCGGCTACACCTTC. This gives the protein CASSSAGFGYTF.